The T cell receptor beta chain under discussion was sequenced for a study of post-analysis software for immune sequencing data. Whole-study findings and limits: The five TRBV segments detected at higher frequency in patients than in controls included TRBV5-6, TRBV5-1 and TRBV20-1. Significantly lower normalized Chao1 diversity was seen in multiple sclerosis patients than in controls.

Unique molecular identifiers featured in each of the TCR beta cDNA libraries. Each batch of 1 to 10 million T cells produced 450,000 to 500,000 cDNA molecules. TCRdb analysed the PCR reads with MiXCR anew, one entry per CDR3 protein. Of fewer than 550,000 distinct CDR3 sequences detected, 30% to 40% appear once; the ten largest clones hold around 6.1%. This clonotype occurred a few times. Its cognate antigen is unknown. Per the germline V gene, CDR1 is SEHNR and CDR2 is FQNEAQ (reference sequence). The CDR3 extends over 16 amino acids. V was trimmed by 2 bases and J by 8 bases, leaving 18 bases between them.

The clonotype comes from a girl under 18 with multiple sclerosis. The specimen was blood. The chain is built from TRBV7-9 and TRBJ1-4, with D uncertain. The DNA of the CDR3 is TGTGCCAGCAGCTTAAATCGTGAAGGGAGGGCAGAAAAACTGTTTTTT. Translation: CASSLNREGRAEKLFF.